These 11 T cell receptor beta chains were all obtained from the same sample, sequenced in a study of T cell changes during pregnancy in multiple sclerosis. Sequencing used immunoSEQ multiplex PCR; TCRdb keeps in-frame clones, though not all of them. The profile shows about 42,000 clones, more than 90% of them singletons. Specimen: CD4+ T cells from peripheral blood mononuclear cells, collected after pregnancy. These receptor sequences come from a female donor in good health, enrolled as a control in a pregnancy study.

The rearrangement joins TRBV6-6 to TRBJ2-7; no clear D. Trimming took 2 bases from V and 1 from J, leaving 3 bases between them. CDR3 length: 12 residues. Per the germline V gene, CDR1 is MNHNY and CDR2 is SVGAGI (reference sequence). The CDR3 reads CASSYVSYEQYF. As DNA, the CDR3 is TGTGCCAGCAGTTACGTATCCTACGAGCAGTACTTC.

This clone was found once. V is TRBV30 and J is TRBJ2-3, with 9 bases fitting TRBD1. Trimming at V came to 2 bases and at J to 1 base, leaving 7 bases not matched to a gene. CDR1 is GTSNPN and CDR2 is SVGIG in the germline V gene (reference sequence). CDR3 length equals 16 residues. CDR3 DNA sequence: TGTGCCTGGAGTCCCCTCCGGACAGGGGGCACAGATACGCAGTATTTT. It translates to CAWSPLRTGGTDTQYF.

The chain uses TRBV11-2 and TRBJ2-3; D uncertain. Germline V gives CDR1 SGHAT, CDR2 FQNNGV. With 2 bases removed from V and 0 bases from J, the gap between germline ends came to 6 bases. This CDR3 comprises 14 residues. CDR3 loop: CASSLFLSTDTQYF. The CDR3 coding sequence is TGTGCCAGCAGCTTATTCCTTAGCACAGATACGCAGTATTTT.

This clone was picked up a small number of times. The CDR3 DNA follows: TGTGCCAGCAGCTTGGGGGGACTTGGCAATCAGCCCCAGCATTTT. Amino acid sequence: CASSLGGLGNQPQHF. The rearrangement uses TRBV21-1 and TRBJ1-5. TRBV21-1 is a documented pseudogene. This CDR3 contains 15 residues.

V gene TRBV6-5 combines with J gene TRBJ1-2; TRBD1 might be the D (5 bases). The ends were cut back, 2 bases at V and 6 bases at J, with 7 bases in the middle. The germline V gene has CDR1 MNHEY and CDR2 SVGAGI. The CDR3 length is 12 residues. The CDR3: CASSYRGNGYTF. Written as DNA, the CDR3 is TGTGCCAGCAGTTACAGGGGTAATGGCTACACCTTC.

The chain is built from TRBV19 and TRBJ2-5; 11 nucleotides agree with TRBD2. Losses at the gene ends were 6 bases for V and 4 bases for J; bases not matched to a gene: 1. The CDR3 covers 13 residues. Germline V gene lookup returns CDR1 LNHDA and CDR2 SQIVND (reference sequence). In DNA, the CDR3 is TGTGCCAGTAGCACTAGCGGGAGAGAGACCCAGTACTTC. Translation gives CASSTSGRETQYF.

The chain couples TRBV5-4 to TRBJ1-2; 8 bases align to TRBD1. Germline lookup yields CDR1 SGHNT and CDR2 YYREEE (reference sequence). Trimming removed 2 bases from V and 3 bases from J; junction bases left unmatched: 0. CDR3 length: 13 residues. CDR3 coding DNA: TGTGCCAGCAGCTTACAGGGGGACTATGGCTACACCTTC. Translation: CASSLQGDYGYTF.

The chain joins TRBV12-2 to TRBJ2-3; TRBD2, as called in the table, went unchecked against the DNA. TRBV12-2 is tagged as a pseudogene. The CDR3 has 18 residues. CDR3 sequence: CASRWRQVDSGDPDTQYF. The CDR3, as DNA: TGTGCAAGTCGCTGGCGCCAAGTCGATTCGGGGGACCCAGATACGCAGTATTTT.

The rearrangement uses TRBV19 and TRBJ2-7; 7 positions agree with TRBD2. The germline CDR1 and CDR2 sequences are LNHDA and SQIVND (reference sequence). The CDR3 has 15 residues. V gave up 5 bases and J gave up 5 bases; unmatched junction bases: 12. This chain's CDR3 is CASSPTGDYKHEQYF. The CDR3 nucleotides read TGTGCCAGTAGTCCTACTGGGGACTATAAACACGAGCAGTACTTC.

The V and J genes are TRBV27 and TRBJ2-7; D not certain. Germline V gene sequence: CDR1 MNHEY, CDR2 SMNVEV (reference sequence). The CDR3 length is 11 residues. The germline V and J ends were trimmed by 3 bases and 3 bases, with 3 bases remaining between them. CDR3 protein: CASSFLYEQYF. DNA of the CDR3: TGTGCCAGCAGTTTTCTCTACGAGCAGTACTTC.

The chain has TRBV6-5 and TRBJ1-5; possible D gene TRBD1, 6 bases. V was clipped by 5 bases and J by 3 bases, with 8 bases between them. The CDR3 consists of 13 residues. Germline V CDR1 and CDR2: MNHEY, SVGAGI. This CDR3 reads CASSGTYNQPQHF. CDR3 nucleotides: TGTGCCAGCAGTGGGACATACAATCAGCCCCAGCATTTT.